This is a list of T cell receptor beta chains from one sample in a study of blood T cell repertoires in COVID-19. The data were produced by immunoSEQ multiplex PCR, yet TCRdb's version contains in-frame clones alone and is incomplete. The table has 250,000 to 300,000 clones, about 85% seen once. Specimen: peripheral blood. Receptors originate from a man in his fifties or sixties with acute or convalescent COVID-19. CDR3s include the opening cysteine and the closing phenylalanine or tryptophan. Rows may omit the clone size; those that give it use once, few, many or a size class.

clone_size v_call cdr3_aa
NA TRBV2 CASSDSTGLRTGELFF
NA TRBV3-1/TRBV3-2 CASRGGLESEQYF
NA TRBV7-3 CASSPNSGTGEAFF
NA TRBV18 CASSPLVGQSSGANVLTF
NA TRBV5-6 CASSFGTSSEQYF
NA TRBV4-3 CASSQDLDRETQYF
few TRBV7-2 CASSPGQGASNEQFF
NA TRBV6-2/TRBV6-3 CASSYHRDTEAFF
NA TRBV11-2 CASSLTTSAKNIQYF
few TRBV10-3 CAIQISRDYGYTF
few TRBV6-5 CASSRNQPQHF
NA TRBV5-4 CASSFNGGASYEQYF
NA TRBV7-8 CASSLGPASGNNEQFF
NA TRBV29-1 CSVEVGTGASGANVLTF
NA TRBV30 CAWSPGAKNIQYF
NA TRBV7-6 CASSFLPQLAGGHTGELFF
NA TRBV6-4 CASSDKAGAYNEQFF